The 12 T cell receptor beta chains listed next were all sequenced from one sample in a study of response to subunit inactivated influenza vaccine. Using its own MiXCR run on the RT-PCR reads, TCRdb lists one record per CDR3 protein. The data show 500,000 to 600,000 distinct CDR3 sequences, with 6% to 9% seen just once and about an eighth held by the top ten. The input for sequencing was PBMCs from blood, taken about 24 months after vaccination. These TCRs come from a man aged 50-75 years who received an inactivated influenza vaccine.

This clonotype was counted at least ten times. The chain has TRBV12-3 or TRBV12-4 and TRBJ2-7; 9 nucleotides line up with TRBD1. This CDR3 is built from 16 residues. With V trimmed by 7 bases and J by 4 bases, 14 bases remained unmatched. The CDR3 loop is CASTNHPGQGPYEQYF. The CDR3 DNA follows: TGTGCCAGCACCAACCACCCGGGACAGGGTCCATACGAGCAGTACTTC.

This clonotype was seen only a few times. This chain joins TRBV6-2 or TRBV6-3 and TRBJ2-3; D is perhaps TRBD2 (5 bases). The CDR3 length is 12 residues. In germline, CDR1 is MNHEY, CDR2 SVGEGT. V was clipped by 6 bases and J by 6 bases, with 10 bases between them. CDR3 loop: CASRGLADTQYF. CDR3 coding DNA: TGTGCCAGCAGGGGGTTAGCGGATACGCAGTATTTT.

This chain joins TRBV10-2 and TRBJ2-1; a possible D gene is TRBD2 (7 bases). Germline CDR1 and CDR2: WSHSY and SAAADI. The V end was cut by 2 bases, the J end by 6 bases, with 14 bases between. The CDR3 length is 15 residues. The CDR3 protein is CASSEKRGGSNEQFF. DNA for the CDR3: TGCGCCAGCAGTGAGAAGAGGGGGGGCTCCAATGAGCAGTTCTTC.

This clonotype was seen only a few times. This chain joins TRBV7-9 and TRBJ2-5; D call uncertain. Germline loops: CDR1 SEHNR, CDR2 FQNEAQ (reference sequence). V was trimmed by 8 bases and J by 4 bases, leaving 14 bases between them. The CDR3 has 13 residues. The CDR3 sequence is CASGKGPGETQYF. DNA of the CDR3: TGTGCCAGCGGTAAAGGGCCCGGAGAGACCCAGTACTTC.

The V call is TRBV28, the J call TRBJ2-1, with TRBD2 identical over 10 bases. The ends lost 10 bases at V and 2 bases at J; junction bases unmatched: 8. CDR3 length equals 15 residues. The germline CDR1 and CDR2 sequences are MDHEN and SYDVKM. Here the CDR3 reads CATLNSGGPYNEQFF. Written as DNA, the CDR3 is TGTGCCACCCTTAATAGCGGGGGGCCCTACAATGAGCAGTTCTTC.

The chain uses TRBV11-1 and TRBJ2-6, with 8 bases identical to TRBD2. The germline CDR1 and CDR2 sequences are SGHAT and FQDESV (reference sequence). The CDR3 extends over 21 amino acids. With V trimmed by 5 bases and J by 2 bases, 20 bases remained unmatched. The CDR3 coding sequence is TGTGCCAGCAGCACCAATAGCCCGACCGCGGGAGGTACAACTGGGGCCAACGTCCTGACTTTC. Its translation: CASSTNSPTAGGTTGANVLTF.

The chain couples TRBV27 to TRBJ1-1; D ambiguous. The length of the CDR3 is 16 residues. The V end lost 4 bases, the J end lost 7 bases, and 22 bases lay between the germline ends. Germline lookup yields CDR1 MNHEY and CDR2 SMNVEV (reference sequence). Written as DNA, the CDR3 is TGTGCCAGCAGTTCCCAGCCCCGGGCCCAAACTGTTGAAGCTTTCTTT. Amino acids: CASSSQPRAQTVEAFF.

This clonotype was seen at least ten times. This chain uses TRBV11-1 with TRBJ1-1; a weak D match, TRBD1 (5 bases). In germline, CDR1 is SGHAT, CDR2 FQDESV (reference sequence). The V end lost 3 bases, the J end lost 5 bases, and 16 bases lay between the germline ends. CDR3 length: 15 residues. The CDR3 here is CASSLARGVKTEAFF. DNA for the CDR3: TGTGCCAGCAGCTTGGCTCGGGGGGTAAAGACTGAAGCTTTCTTT.

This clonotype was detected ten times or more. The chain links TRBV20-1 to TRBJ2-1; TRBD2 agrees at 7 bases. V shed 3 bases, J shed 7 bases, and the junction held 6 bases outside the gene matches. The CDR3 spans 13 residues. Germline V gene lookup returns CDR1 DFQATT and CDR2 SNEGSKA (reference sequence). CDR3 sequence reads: CSASMGEGNEQFF. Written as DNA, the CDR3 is TGCAGTGCTAGCATGGGGGAGGGGAATGAGCAGTTCTTC.

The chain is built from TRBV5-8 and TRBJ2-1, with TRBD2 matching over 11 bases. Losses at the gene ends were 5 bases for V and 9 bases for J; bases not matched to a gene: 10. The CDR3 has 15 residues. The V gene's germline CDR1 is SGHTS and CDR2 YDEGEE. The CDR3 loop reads CASSFTSGGYREQFF. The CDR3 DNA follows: TGTGCCAGCAGTTTTACTAGCGGGGGATATCGTGAGCAGTTCTTC.

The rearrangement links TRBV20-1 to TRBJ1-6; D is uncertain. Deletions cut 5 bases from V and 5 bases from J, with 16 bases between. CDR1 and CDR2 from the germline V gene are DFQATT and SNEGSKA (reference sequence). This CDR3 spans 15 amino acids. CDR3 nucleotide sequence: TGCAGTGCTCGGTCTCAACAGACGGATAATTCACCCCTCCACTTT. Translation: CSARSQQTDNSPLHF.

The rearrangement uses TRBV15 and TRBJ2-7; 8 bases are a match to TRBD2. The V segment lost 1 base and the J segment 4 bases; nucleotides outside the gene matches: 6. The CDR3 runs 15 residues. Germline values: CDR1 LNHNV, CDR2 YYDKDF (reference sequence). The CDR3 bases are TGTGCCACCAGCAGAGCTCTCGGGGGGGATTACGAGCAGTACTTC. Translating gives CATSRALGGDYEQYF. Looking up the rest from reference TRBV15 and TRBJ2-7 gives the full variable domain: DAMVIQNPRYQVTQFGKPVTLSCSQTLNHNVMYWYQQKSSQAPKLLFHYYDKDFNNEADTPDNFQSRRPNTSFCFLDIRSPGLGDTAMYLCATSRALGGDYEQYFGPGTRLTVT.